The 24 T cell receptor beta chains listed next were all sequenced from one sample in a study of regulatory T cells in long-lasting Graves disease. Stated time point: newly diagnosed GD, antithyroid drugs for less than 3 months. Generation of the TCR library employed RNA extracted from PBMCs. Arm-PCR of CDR3 regions and iRepertoire HTBI primers were used to build TCR beta libraries. MiXCR, applied by TCRdb to the multiplex PCR reads, yields one record per CDR3 protein. This sample has 500,000 to 700,000 distinct CDR3 sequences, with approximately 15% found just once. These data were likewise used in another study, on T cells in Graves' hyperthyroidism and ophthalmopathy.

Sequencing was performed on peripheral blood mononuclear cells (PBMCs), taken at new diagnosis, from a patient treated with antithyroid drugs. The receptors come from a woman younger than 45 with Graves disease.

The chain uses TRBV19 and TRBJ2-1; D might be TRBD1 (5 bases). The CDR3 is made up of 15 amino acids. Trimming took 7 bases from V and 2 from J, leaving 15 bases between them. Germline V CDR1 and CDR2: LNHDA, SQIVND (reference sequence). The CDR3 region is CASNIGVGAYNEQFF. The CDR3, as DNA: TGTGCCAGTAACATAGGGGTCGGCGCCTACAATGAGCAGTTCTTC.

In its sample, this clonotype was seen many times. The rearrangement joins TRBV6-1 to TRBJ2-2, with D possibly being TRBD2 (6 bases). There are 15 residues in the CDR3. Germline values: CDR1 MNHNS, CDR2 SASEGT. Trimming took 8 bases from V and 4 from J, leaving 17 bases between them. The CDR3 here is CASLSTSRVTGELFF. For the CDR3, the DNA is TGTGCCAGCCTTAGTACTAGCCGCGTCACCGGGGAGCTGTTTTTT.

This clonotype was detected many times. J is TRBJ1-1 and V is TRBV3-1; D is unresolved. The V end lost 3 bases, the J end lost 5 bases, and 4 bases lay between the germline ends. Germline V gene lookup returns CDR1 LGHDT and CDR2 YNNKEL (reference sequence). This CDR3 region has 11 residues. The DNA for the CDR3 is TGTGCCAGCAGCCAGGGAACTGAAGCTTTCTTT. Protein product: CASSQGTEAFF.

This clonotype showed up just a few times. The chain joins TRBV27 to TRBJ1-4; TRBD1 might be the D (5 bases). This CDR3 is 15 amino acids long. Germline assignment: CDR1 MNHEY and CDR2 SMNVEV (reference sequence). V was trimmed by 2 bases and J by 12 bases, leaving 19 bases between them. The CDR3 DNA sequence: TGTGCCAGCAGTTTAGGGGGTTTCGGAATGAAGGAACTGTTTTTT. This translates into CASSLGGFGMKELFF.

This clonotype came up many times. The chain recombines TRBV7-3 with TRBJ2-1; TRBD2 is a possible D gene (6 bases). V gave up 6 bases and J gave up 5 bases, with 14 bases separating them. CDR1 is SGHTA and CDR2 is FQGTGA in the germline V gene. The CDR3 consists of 14 residues. In nucleotides, the CDR3 is TGTGCCAGCAGTCCGACTAGATCAGACAATGAGCAGTTCTTC. Protein sequence: CASSPTRSDNEQFF.

Regarding this clonotype: A clone one base away is much larger, so this may be a read error. The rearrangement joins TRBV9 to TRBJ2-1; D possibly uses TRBD1 or TRBD2 (5 bases each). CDR1 and CDR2 from the germline V gene are SGDLS and YYNGEE. The CDR3 covers 14 residues. CDR3 residues: CASTPGTIPNEQSF. The CDR3, as DNA: TGTGCCAGCACCCCGGGGACGATACCGAATGAGCAGTCCTTC.

This clonotype was counted once. A read error may explain this, as a much larger clone is one base away. The chain couples TRBV28 to TRBJ2-7; tentatively, D is TRBD1 (8 bases). Trimming removed 5 bases at V and 9 bases at J, with 17 bases between. Germline V gene lookup returns CDR1 MDHEN and CDR2 SYDVKM. This CDR3 has 13 residues. CDR3 amino acids: CASSPWTGRGQYF. For the CDR3, the DNA is TGTGCCAGCAGTCCGTGGACAGGGAGGGGGCAGTACTTC.

The chain has TRBV3-1 and TRBJ1-6, with unresolved D. V lost 0 bases and J lost 9, with 12 bases in between. Germline V gives CDR1 LGHDT, CDR2 YNNKEL (reference sequence). This CDR3 is 15 amino acids long. The DNA for the CDR3 is TGTGCCAGCAGCCAAGATAACCCTACGCGTTCACCCCTCCACTTT. Translating gives CASSQDNPTRSPLHF.

With respect to this clonotype: This may be a read error: a much more frequent sequence differs by one nucleotide. This chain joins TRBV28 and TRBJ1-5; no reliable D call. The germline gives CDR1 MDHEN, CDR2 SYDVKM. The CDR3 contains 14 residues. V was shortened by 8 bases and J by 11 bases, with 22 bases between the two germline ends. The CDR3 is CASQKGVLGQSQHF. The CDR3 DNA reads TGTGCCAGCCAAAAGGGAGTTTTAGGGCAGTCCCAGCATTTT.

This sequence joins TRBV7-2 and TRBJ1-4; D may be TRBD1 (6 bases). V was clipped by 3 bases and J by 7 bases, with 12 bases between them. The germline V gene encodes CDR1 SGHTA and CDR2 FQGNSA. CDR3 size: 14 residues. The CDR3 bases are TGTGCCAGCAGCTTCGAACAGGGAAGTGAAAAACTGTTTTTT. This sequence encodes CASSFEQGSEKLFF.

The chain recombines TRBV5-1 with TRBJ2-1, with D possibly being TRBD1 or TRBD2 (5 bases each). V dropped 3 bases and J dropped 0 bases, with 13 bases sitting between them. Germline-derived CDR1 and CDR2 are SGHRS and YFSETQ. There are 16 residues in the CDR3. CDR3 nucleotide sequence: TGCGCCAGCAGCTCCGCGGGTGGGGGCTCCTACAATGAGCAGTTCTTC. Its translation: CASSSAGGGSYNEQFF.

This clonotype was picked up a small number of times. The chain recombines TRBV30 with TRBJ1-4, with TRBD1 identical over 9 bases. J gave up 5 bases and V 0 bases, and 4 bases lay outside the gene matches. The CDR3 runs 15 residues. The germline V gene has CDR1 GTSNPN and CDR2 SVGIG (reference sequence). CDR3 sequence: CAWSVPGTGNEKLFF. In DNA, the CDR3 is TGTGCCTGGAGTGTCCCAGGGACAGGGAATGAAAAACTGTTTTTT.

This clonotype came up many times. The gene calls are TRBV28 and TRBJ2-7; D uncertain. Trimming took off 7 bases at V and 5 bases at J, with 9 bases between the two ends. The CDR3 contains 11 residues. In germline, CDR1 is MDHEN, CDR2 SYDVKM. The CDR3 reads CASTARDEQYF. The CDR3 coding sequence is TGTGCCAGCACCGCAAGGGACGAGCAGTACTTC.

This clonotype was recorded a few times. The chain links TRBV25-1 to TRBJ1-1, with a tentative D call TRBD1 (6 bases). V was trimmed by 7 bases and J by 2 bases, leaving 17 bases between them. The germline V gene has CDR1 MGHDK and CDR2 SYGVNS. This CDR3 is 15 amino acids long. The CDR3 sequence is CASTRGGGGNTEAFF. The DNA for the CDR3 is TGTGCCAGCACCCGGGGCGGCGGGGGCAACACTGAAGCTTTCTTT.

There are many counts of this clonotype. This sequence joins TRBV7-2 and TRBJ2-7, with 10 bases that match TRBD2. Trimming removed 5 bases from V and 3 bases from J; junction bases left unmatched: 4. The CDR3 totals 14 residues. Germline V gene sequence: CDR1 SGHTA, CDR2 FQGNSA. This CDR3 is CASSPWTSGYEQYF. The CDR3 DNA reads TGTGCCAGCAGCCCCTGGACTAGCGGCTACGAGCAGTACTTC.

In its sample, this clonotype was seen once. No conserved phenylalanine or tryptophan is present at the end of the CDR3, so a read error is the likely explanation. The rearrangement joins TRBV12-3 or TRBV12-4 to TRBJ1-3; D may be TRBD1 (6 bases). The CDR3 covers 15 residues. The V end was cut by 5 bases, the J end by 4 bases, with 15 bases between. CDR3 amino acids: CASSPRTAFGNTIYL. DNA for the CDR3: TGTGCCAGCAGTCCCCGGACAGCCTTCGGAAACACCATATATCTT.

This clonotype has a count of ten or more. The CDR3 DNA is TGTGCCAGCGGATTGAGGGGGGACAGGGGATATAATCAGCCCCAGCATTTT. Translation gives CASGLRGDRGYNQPQHF. The chain is built from TRBV28 and TRBJ1-5; 10 bases are shared with TRBD1. After removal of 8 bases from V and 4 bases from J, the junction contained 14 bases not matched to a gene. CDR1 is MDHEN, CDR2 SYDVKM, per germline. This CDR3 spans 17 amino acids.

This clonotype was counted many times. V gene TRBV27 combines with J gene TRBJ1-1; tentative D call: TRBD1 (5 bases). Trimming pared 5 bases from V and 0 bases from J, leaving 13 bases between. The CDR3 is 15 amino acids. Per the germline V gene, CDR1 is MNHEY and CDR2 is SMNVEV (reference sequence). CDR3 coding DNA: TGTGCCAGCAGTAGGGCAGGGAACATGAACACTGAAGCTTTCTTT. This encodes CASSRAGNMNTEAFF.

This clonotype was counted only a few times. This chain uses TRBV5-1 with TRBJ2-1; TRBD2 is a possible D gene (5 bases). Trimming stripped 0 bases from V and 6 bases from J, with 19 bases between. CDR1 is SGHRS, CDR2 YFSETQ, per germline. The CDR3 is made up of 17 amino acids. The CDR3 bases are TGCGCCAGCAGCTTGGAGAGGCGGCTAGCAAGCGGCAATGAGCAGTTCTTC. This translates into CASSLERRLASGNEQFF.

This clonotype was found many times. The rearrangement joins TRBV20-1 to TRBJ2-3, with 10 bases identical to TRBD2. The CDR3 is 12 residues long. Per germline, CDR1 DFQATT and CDR2 SNEGSKA (reference sequence). CDR3 loop: CSGTSGTDTQYF. The DNA for the CDR3 is TGCAGCGGGACTAGCGGCACAGATACGCAGTATTTT.

This clonotype has just a few counts. CDR3 coding DNA: TGTGCCAGCAGCTTAATTTCGGAGACCCAGTACTTC. This codes for CASSLISETQYF. The chain has TRBV7-9 and TRBJ2-3; D not resolved. Near its end, the DNA agrees better with TRBJ2-5, so the J call may be wrong. CDR3 length: 12 residues. From germline, CDR1 is SEHNR and CDR2 FQNEAQ (reference sequence).

Ten or more counts support this clonotype. The chain carries TRBV2 and TRBJ1-2; 9 bases align to TRBD1. The trim removed 0 bases at V and 5 bases at J, leaving 4 bases unmatched. The CDR3 consists of 15 residues. CDR1 is SNHLY and CDR2 is FYNNEI in the germline V gene. The CDR3 spells CASSEAGQGRYGYTF. CDR3 coding DNA: TGTGCCAGCAGTGAAGCGGGACAGGGACGGTATGGCTACACCTTC.

This clonotype was counted ten times or more. The V call is TRBV15, the J call TRBJ2-1; D may be TRBD1 or TRBD2 (5 bases each). V dropped 0 bases and J dropped 6 bases, with 12 bases sitting between them. Germline CDR1 reads LNHNV; CDR2 reads YYDKDF (reference sequence). This CDR3 is 15 amino acids long. The CDR3 coding sequence is TGTGCCACCAGCAGAGATCGGGGACCCTCCAATGAGCAGTTCTTC. The encoded protein is CATSRDRGPSNEQFF.

The chain carries TRBV30 and TRBJ2-7, with D perhaps TRBD2 (6 bases). The CDR3 has 14 amino acids. Germline CDR1 reads GTSNPN; CDR2 reads SVGIG (reference sequence). Trimming removed 2 bases from V and 3 bases from J, with 14 bases in between. The CDR3 DNA follows: TGTGCCTGGAGTCGAAGTACTAGCTTCTACGAGCAGTACTTC. Protein: CAWSRSTSFYEQYF.